This T cell receptor beta chain was sequenced for a study of T cells after yellow fever vaccination (dated by TCRdb to about 2019). Regarding the study in general: Libraries from fractions with low cell numbers were prepared with the SMART-Seq v4 Ultra Low Input RNA kit. Bulk TCR alpha and beta repertoires were sequenced longitudinally to track T-cell clones before and after primary and booster YFV17D yellow fever vaccination. Two healthy male donors, one aged 18 to 30 and one aged 30 to 40 years, made up the cohort. Blood was collected at multiple timepoints before and after primary and secondary immunization, and bulk PBMC replicates and cell subsets were isolated.

TCR cDNA was synthesized by 5'RACE template switching, through which a universal primer site and unique molecular identifiers were introduced. Priming for cDNA synthesis came from both the TCR alpha and TCR beta constant segments. Libraries were amplified in two PCR steps, with sample barcodes and sequencing adapters added in the second step. Libraries were sequenced on Illumina HiSeq 2500 (2x100 bp) or NovaSeq (2x150 bp). The authors' pipeline ran thus. MIGEC handled demultiplexing of reads and collapsing into UMI consensus sequences, while MiXCR performed V(D)J alignment. Vaccine-responding clonotypes were identified with edgeR using replicate PBMC samples, with FDR below 0.01 and a log2 fold change above 5 up to day 15 being required. CD4 or CD8 identity was assigned to each bulk clonotype according to whether the clonotype was present at higher abundance in the sequenced CD4 repertoire or the sequenced CD8 repertoire. The public reads were quality trimmed at Q25 with fastp and then assembled into clones with MiXCR by TCRdb, keeping productive beta chains. Rows are unified per CDR3 protein, each entry keeping the most common DNA and genes. The V and J calls and clone size come from TCRdb's table, not from the authors' own analysis. The sample yields some 550,000 distinct CDR3 sequences; around 21% were counted once. The biggest ten clones account for 14% of the sample.

At the junction V is shortened by 0 bases and J by 2 bases, with 11 bases in between. CDR1 and CDR2 are read off the germline V gene as LGHNA and YSLEER. The CDR3 has 15 amino acids, counting the end cysteine and phenylalanine. Left in the record is the CDR3 DNA by itself, 45 bases read in frame from the first base. Read against the paper, the sample's treatment or condition label means: live attenuated yellow fever vaccine strain. Two biological replicates of bulk PBMCs were collected at each blood-draw timepoint. PBMCs were isolated from peripheral blood using a standard Ficoll-Paque protocol. RNA was extracted with TriZol from bulk PBMCs, CD4 and CD8 fractions, and dextramer-positive and dextramer-negative fractions. This clonotype was counted only a few times. Its antigen is still unknown. One base away there is no much larger clone; base qualities are not given. The study at large found these results: FACS-sorted repertoires could contain abundant contaminating clonotypes from the bulk population, so computational filtering was required. The secondary T-cell response was weaker than the primary response but faster, peaking on day 5 instead of day 15. Only a couple of donors were included in the study, so the extent to which the findings can be generalized is limited. Most clones expanded after primary vaccination (approximately 96% of CD4 and around nine tenths of CD8) were re-detected after the booster, suggesting that broad memory maintenance occurred. A small share of clonotypes was detected in both CD4 and CD8 compartments, with the overlap likely arising from convergent recombination.

Recombination joined TRBV4-3 with TRBJ2-7; matching of 6 bases hints at TRBD1 as the D gene. The receptor was isolated from a man aged 25-45 years who received the YFV17D yellow fever vaccine. Specimen: PBMCs, collected 15 days after the yellow fever booster vaccination. The sequenced DNA: TGCGCCAGCAGCCAAGAAGGCAGGGGACCCTACGAGCAGTACTTC. This gives the protein CASSQEGRGPYEQYF.